One and the same sample provided the 14 T cell receptor beta chains below, sequenced in a study of blood T cells in healthy people across ages. Then a second PCR, running roughly 7 to 11 cycles, was carried out with a sample-barcoded 5' primer and a J-beta primer mix. MiXCR, applied by TCRdb to the 5' RACE reads, yields one record per CDR3 protein. Of hundreds of thousands of distinct CDR3 sequences in the sample, 45% to 50% were seen once. Sequencing input: blood. The receptors come from a woman aged 55-70 years in good health.

V is TRBV7-2 and J is TRBJ2-3; 9 positions match TRBD2. V lost 5 bases and J lost 4; bases outside the gene matches: 4. CDR1 is SGHTA and CDR2 is FQGNSA in the germline V gene. The CDR3 runs to 14 residues. CDR3 region: CASSLSGSADTQYF. For the CDR3, the DNA is TGTGCCAGCAGCCTTAGCGGGAGCGCAGATACGCAGTATTTT.

This rearrangement joins TRBV20-1 to TRBJ2-5; D is unresolved. Germline V CDR1 and CDR2: DFQATT, SNEGSKA (reference sequence). This CDR3 has 16 amino acids. Trimming removed 3 bases at V and 4 bases at J, with 21 bases between. In DNA, the CDR3 is TGCAGTGCTAGGTCGCTTCTGGGCTCCCCCCCAGAGACCCAGTACTTC. This translates into CSARSLLGSPPETQYF.

This clonotype was seen only a few times. The chain links TRBV20-1 to TRBJ1-2, with 7 bases aligning to TRBD1. Looked up from germline, CDR1 is DFQATT and CDR2 is SNEGSKA (reference sequence). This CDR3 is built from 13 residues. The trim removed 0 bases at V and 8 bases at J, leaving 6 bases unmatched. CDR3: CSAREGGSPGYTF. For the CDR3, the DNA is TGCAGTGCTAGAGAAGGGGGCTCCCCAGGCTACACCTTC.

A note on this clonotype: This may be a read error: a much more frequent sequence differs by one nucleotide. This chain links TRBV20-1 with TRBJ2-5, with 9 bases matching TRBD1. The CDR3 loop spans 14 amino acids. The germline gives CDR1 DFQATT, CDR2 SNEGSKA (reference sequence). The CDR3 is CSAAGTGRQETRYF. CDR3 coding DNA: TGCAGTGCTGCCGGGACAGGGCGACAAGAGACCCGGTACTTC.

The rearrangement joins TRBV10-3 to TRBJ2-3, with no clear D. The CDR3 length is 13 residues. V was clipped by 4 bases and J by 7 bases, with 12 bases between them. Germline values: CDR1 ENHRY, CDR2 SYGVKD. In DNA, the CDR3 is TGTGCCATCAGTGGGCCCCGGACCAATACGCAGTATTTT. It encodes CAISGPRTNTQYF.

The chain links TRBV4-2 to TRBJ2-5, with 8 bases identical to TRBD1. Gene TRBJ2-7 matches the end of the DNA better, so the J call may be wrong. The germline gives CDR1 LGHNA, CDR2 YNFKEQ. The CDR3 consists of 16 residues. The CDR3 bases are TGTGCCAGCAGCCAAGATCTGGGACAGGTAGGCTACGAGCAGTACTTC. This gives the protein CASSQDLGQVGYEQYF.

This clonotype has just a few counts. The chain has TRBV3-1 and TRBJ2-7; possibly TRBD1 for D (6 bases). The CDR3 runs 14 residues. Germline V lookup: CDR1 LGHDT, CDR2 YNNKEL (reference sequence). Trimming removed 4 bases at V and 1 base at J, with 11 bases between. As DNA, the CDR3 is TGTGCCAGCAGCCCCTTCACAGGGTCCTACGAGCAGTACTTC. Its translation is CASSPFTGSYEQYF.

This clonotype has only one observation. V gene TRBV4-3 combines with J gene TRBJ2-2; D is perhaps TRBD1 (6 bases). Germline loops: CDR1 LGHNA, CDR2 YSLEER. The CDR3 contains 18 residues. V gave up 0 bases and J gave up 0 bases, with 14 bases separating them. CDR3 residues: CASSQDRLWGPNTGELFF. The CDR3 DNA follows: TGCGCCAGCAGCCAAGATAGGCTGTGGGGGCCGAACACCGGGGAGCTGTTTTTT.

The sample holds one count of this clonotype. The V call is TRBV7-2, the J call TRBJ2-4; no clear D. Trimming pared 3 bases from V and 7 bases from J, leaving 7 bases between. CDR1 is SGHTA, CDR2 FQGNSA, per germline. The CDR3 contains 12 residues. CDR3 in DNA: TGTGCCAGCAGCTTTAATAATAACATTCAGTACTTC. This translates into CASSFNNNIQYF.

The chain joins TRBV12-3 or TRBV12-4 to TRBJ2-4; 8 bases align to TRBD1. V lost 5 bases, J lost 1 base, and 7 bases stayed unmatched. The CDR3 extends over 16 amino acids. The CDR3, as DNA: TGTGCCAGCAGTCTAGGACAGGGCAGGGCCAAAAACATTCAGTACTTC. Protein product: CASSLGQGRAKNIQYF.

V usage is TRBV3-1 and J usage is TRBJ2-7; no clear D gene. Trimming pared 0 bases from V and 2 bases from J, leaving 8 bases between. The CDR3 is 14 residues long. Germline values: CDR1 LGHDT, CDR2 YNNKEL (reference sequence). CDR3 sequence: CASSQEIGTYEQYF. CDR3 DNA sequence: TGTGCCAGCAGCCAAGAGATAGGGACCTACGAGCAGTACTTC.

A few counts support this clonotype. The chain is built from TRBV7-2 and TRBJ2-1, with D possibly being TRBD2 (7 bases). Germline V gives CDR1 SGHTA, CDR2 FQGNSA. The CDR3 spans 16 residues. Deletions cut 6 bases from V and 0 bases from J, with 15 bases between. Written as DNA, the CDR3 is TGTGCCAGCAGTTATGGGGGCGGGAGCTCCTACAATGAGCAGTTCTTC. This codes for CASSYGGGSSYNEQFF.

This clonotype was detected only a few times. This chain uses TRBV7-9 with TRBJ2-5; 13 nucleotides match TRBD2. There are 17 residues in the CDR3. V lost 0 bases to trimming and J lost 4 bases; unmatched junction nucleotides: 5. CDR1 is SEHNR and CDR2 is FQNEAQ in the germline V gene (reference sequence). The CDR3 loop is CASSLARGLAGRETQYF. DNA for the CDR3: TGTGCCAGCAGCTTAGCCCGGGGACTAGCGGGAAGAGAGACCCAGTACTTC. Full variable domain (remainder filled in from reference TRBV7-9 and TRBJ2-5): DTGVSQNPRHKITKRGQNVTFRCDPISEHNRLYWYRQTLGQGPEFLTYFQNEAQLEKSRLLSDRFSAERPKGSFSTLEIQRTEQGDSAMYLCASSLARGLAGRETQYFGPGTRLLVL.

In regard to this clonotype: The junction and the germline gene differ at one end; a read error may be behind it. The chain has TRBV9 and TRBJ2-7; 7 bases match TRBD2. Looked up from germline, CDR1 is SGDLS and CDR2 is YYNGEE. CDR3 size: 14 residues. The CDR3 region has the DNA TGTGCCTGCAGCGTAGGACTAGGATCCTACGAGCAGTACTTC. Its translation: CACSVGLGSYEQYF.